The present T cell receptor beta chain was sequenced within a study of cytomegalovirus exposure and HLA in healthy donors. Study findings and constraints: With high specificity and sensitivity, the classifier reportedly diagnosed cytomegalovirus status. Among TCR beta chains, those listed as cytomegalovirus-associated numbered about 150. Specific recognition of CMV antigens was confirmed in vitro for three chains (all CMV-associated). The tendency of first-cohort TCR clusters to co-occur in the 120 validation repertoires was identified by a subsequent analysis.

V was cut by 3 bases and J by 0 bases, with 9 bases left in between. This CDR3 has 14 residues. Germline values: CDR1 WSHSY, CDR2 SAAADI. The method was immunoSEQ multiplex PCR; TCRdb's version includes in-frame clones alone and lacks a portion of them. The sample yields 100,000 to 120,000 clones, approximately 90% seen once. On this clone: Antigen specificity is unknown.

This sequence joins TRBV10-2 and TRBJ2-7; D might be TRBD1 (5 bases). The source material was PBMCs. The TCR comes from a woman aged 25 to 39 in good health and CMV-seropositive. CDR3 in amino acids: CASSDAGYSYEQYF. For the CDR3, the DNA is TGCGCCAGCAGTGACGCAGGGTACTCCTACGAGCAGTACTTC.